Each of the 17 T cell receptor beta chains below was sequenced from the same sample in a study of blood T cell repertoires in COVID-19. Clones were sequenced by immunoSEQ multiplex PCR, and TCRdb holds only the in-frame ones, with some missing. The sample holds about 86,000 clones, around 80% seen once. Sample: peripheral blood. The receptors were gathered from a man aged 70-80 years with acute or convalescent COVID-19.

The count of this clone is one. The chain is built from TRBV24-1 and TRBJ2-1; tentative D call: TRBD1 (6 bases). V lost 3 bases and J lost 2, with 13 bases in between. The CDR3 is made up of 16 amino acids. In germline, CDR1 is KGHDR, CDR2 SFDVKD. The CDR3 reads CATSDPRTETYNEQFF. The CDR3 DNA is TGTGCCACCAGTGATCCCCGGACAGAAACCTACAATGAGCAGTTCTTC.

V and J are TRBV19 and TRBJ1-2; D is possibly TRBD1 (5 bases). This CDR3 contains 13 residues. Germline-derived CDR1 and CDR2 are LNHDA and SQIVND (reference sequence). The germline V and J ends were trimmed by 1 base and 8 bases, with 11 bases remaining between them. CDR3 region: CASSIAGMGGYTF. For the CDR3, the DNA is TGTGCCAGTAGTATAGCAGGGATGGGCGGCTACACCTTC.

The CDR3: CAIRTDSPNSPLHF. The CDR3 DNA sequence: TGTGCCATCAGGACTGACAGTCCAAATTCACCCCTCCACTTT. The J gene is TRBJ1-6, the V gene TRBV10-3; tentative D call: TRBD1 (5 bases). With 6 bases removed from V and 7 bases from J, the gap between germline ends came to 13 bases. Per germline, CDR1 ENHRY and CDR2 SYGVKD. The CDR3 totals 14 residues.

This chain links TRBV19 with TRBJ2-5, with 8 bases that match TRBD2. This CDR3 is 20 amino acids long. J lost 4 bases, V lost 5 bases, and 24 bases had no gene match. Germline V gene sequence: CDR1 LNHDA, CDR2 SQIVND (reference sequence). The CDR3, as DNA: TGTGCCAGTAGTCCCATGTTAACATCTCTCCGGGAGGGAGAAGGAGAGACCCAGTACTTC. It encodes CASSPMLTSLREGEGETQYF.

The V call is TRBV6-5, the J call TRBJ1-5; D ambiguous. CDR3 length: 15 amino acids. Germline V gives CDR1 MNHEY, CDR2 SVGAGI. Trimming shortened V by 5 bases and J by 0 bases, and 11 bases separated the two germline ends. CDR3 loop: CASSPTRYSNQPQHF. The CDR3 nucleotides read TGTGCCAGCAGTCCGACCAGGTATAGCAATCAGCCCCAGCATTTT.

The gene calls are TRBV5-1 and TRBJ2-5; a weak D match, TRBD1 (7 bases). V was shortened by 3 bases and J by 1 base, with 10 bases between the two germline ends. CDR1 is SGHRS, CDR2 YFSETQ, per germline. The CDR3 has 14 residues. The CDR3, as DNA: TGCGCCAGCAGCTGGGGGGACAGCCAAGAGACCCAGTACTTC. Translation gives CASSWGDSQETQYF.

The J gene is TRBJ2-5, the V gene TRBV3-1 (or the pseudogene TRBV3-2), with 14 bases identical to TRBD2. Unmatched junction bases numbered 8, after V lost 4 bases and J lost 7 bases. Per the germline V gene, CDR1 is LGHDT and CDR2 is YNNKEL (reference sequence). This CDR3 has 16 residues. The CDR3 bases are TGTGCCAGCAGCCTCGCGACTAGCGGGGGGGCCGGGACCCAGTACTTC. It specifies CASSLATSGGAGTQYF.

This chain connects TRBV28 to TRBJ1-4; the D gene is possibly TRBD1 (5 bases). CDR1 is MDHEN, CDR2 SYDVKM, per germline. Trimming took off 0 bases at V and 5 bases at J, with 10 bases between the two ends. This CDR3 spans 15 amino acids. DNA of the CDR3: TGTGCCAGCAGTTTATGGGGGCGCGAGAATGAAAAACTGTTTTTT. Amino acids: CASSLWGRENEKLFF.

CDR3 sequence (DNA): TGTGCCAGCAGTGAGGGGACTAGCGGGATTGAGACCCAGTACTTC. Translation gives CASSEGTSGIETQYF. The chain combines TRBV6-4 with TRBJ2-5; 13 bases agree with TRBD2. The trim removed 3 bases at V and 5 bases at J, leaving 3 bases unmatched. Germline loops: CDR1 MRHNA, CDR2 SNTAGT. This CDR3 spans 15 amino acids.

The chain carries TRBV27 and TRBJ1-1; 9 positions match TRBD1. The germline CDR1 and CDR2 sequences are MNHEY and SMNVEV (reference sequence). V lost 4 bases and J lost 0; bases outside the gene matches: 9. The length of the CDR3 is 17 residues. DNA for the CDR3: TGTGCCAGCAGTTCTATGCGGGACAGGGTTTTGAACACTGAAGCTTTCTTT. Amino acids: CASSSMRDRVLNTEAFF.

This sequence joins TRBV13 and TRBJ1-2; a weak D match, TRBD1 (5 bases). Per the germline V gene, CDR1 is PRHDT and CDR2 is FYEKMQ (reference sequence). The CDR3 is 14 residues long. V was cut by 3 bases and J by 2 bases, with 10 bases left in between. The DNA of the CDR3 is TGTGCCAGCAGCTTGGGGCAGACAAACTATGGCTACACCTTC. It codes for CASSLGQTNYGYTF.

This rearrangement joins TRBV6-1 to TRBJ2-7; 11 nucleotides agree with TRBD2. Looked up from germline, CDR1 is MNHNS and CDR2 is SASEGT. The V segment lost 3 bases and the J segment 2 bases; nucleotides outside the gene matches: 6. This CDR3 is 16 amino acids long. CDR3 amino acids: CASSETSGVQAYEQYV. The CDR3 DNA reads TGTGCCAGCAGTGAGACTAGCGGGGTACAAGCCTACGAGCAGTACGTC.

The chain combines TRBV12-3 or TRBV12-4 with TRBJ1-5, with D perhaps matching TRBD1 (6 bases). V lost 7 bases, J lost 6 bases, and 13 bases lay in between. The length of the CDR3 is 13 residues. This CDR3 reads CASKNREFQPQHF. The CDR3 coding sequence is TGTGCCAGCAAAAACAGGGAATTTCAGCCCCAGCATTTT.

The rearrangement joins TRBV5-5 to TRBJ2-3; TRBD2 aligns across 8 bases. Germline V gene data show CDR1 as SGHKS and CDR2 as YYEKEE (reference sequence). Germline trimming cut 4 bases from V and 6 bases from J; bases unmatched to any gene: 16. The CDR3 spans 17 residues. CDR3 in amino acids: CASSPGGGPGPWDTQYF. CDR3 in DNA: TGTGCCAGCAGCCCGGGGGGGGGCCCGGGACCCTGGGATACGCAGTATTTT.

The rearrangement joins TRBV23-1 to TRBJ1-2, with D possibly being TRBD1 (5 bases). TRBV23-1 is known as an ORF, though its function is uncertain. This CDR3 region has 15 residues. V dropped 4 bases and J dropped 4 bases, with 16 bases sitting between them. The CDR3: CASSPDTPLLYGYTF. CDR3 nucleotide sequence: TGCGCCAGCAGTCCGGACACACCTTTACTCTATGGCTACACCTTC.

V is TRBV5-4 and J is TRBJ1-6; a possible D gene is TRBD1 (6 bases). The germline gives CDR1 SGHNT, CDR2 YYREEE (reference sequence). Trimming shortened V by 2 bases and J by 8 bases, and 14 bases separated the two germline ends. The CDR3 contains 15 residues. CDR3 nucleotide sequence: TGTGCCAGCAGCTTTTCGCAGGGGCGAGATTCACCCCTCCACTTT. This codes for CASSFSQGRDSPLHF.

The chain recombines TRBV28 with TRBJ1-1, with a tentative D call TRBD1 (5 bases). There are 14 residues in the CDR3. The V end was cut by 5 bases, the J end by 5 bases, with 15 bases between. Germline V gene sequence: CDR1 MDHEN, CDR2 SYDVKM. DNA for the CDR3: TGTGCCAGCAGTGCCCAGGGTAAGAGGACTGAAGCTTTCTTT. It is translated as CASSAQGKRTEAFF.